One and the same sample provided the 29 T cell receptor beta chains below, sequenced in a study of T-cell memory formation after mild COVID-19. Using its own MiXCR run on the 5' RACE reads, TCRdb lists one record per CDR3 protein. Counted here are some 57,000 distinct CDR3 sequences, 10% to 15% occurring once; the ten biggest clones make up roughly a quarter. The sequencing sample was made of PBMCs or a T cell subset sorted from them (not recorded which). All receptors come from a man between 18 and 35 years old who had mild COVID-19 (a few samples of this study predate the infection). Cell type and time point are not known.

There are a few counts of this clonotype. CDR3: CASSLYGVDGYTF. In DNA, the CDR3 is TGTGCCAGCAGCTTATATGGGGTCGATGGCTACACCTTC. The V call is TRBV11-2, the J call TRBJ1-2; no definite D call. With 2 bases removed from V and 6 bases from J, the gap between germline ends came to 10 bases. CDR3 length: 13 amino acids. Germline loops: CDR1 SGHAT, CDR2 FQNNGV.

This clonotype has just a few counts. This chain joins TRBV15 and TRBJ2-7; D gene ambiguous. CDR1 and CDR2 (germline): LNHNV, YYDKDF (reference sequence). The CDR3 spans 15 residues. V lost 0 bases to trimming and J lost 1 base, with 10 bases between them. The CDR3 DNA reads as TGTGCCACCAGCAGAGATATTGCGGAGTCCTACGAGCAGTACTTC. Translation: CATSRDIAESYEQYF.

This clonotype has more than one count but fewer than ten. V usage is TRBV7-7 and J usage is TRBJ2-3, with no clear D. The V and J ends lost 4 bases and 4 bases respectively, with 9 bases between them. Germline values: CDR1 SSHAT, CDR2 FNYEAQ (reference sequence). CDR3 length: 13 residues. Here the CDR3 DNA reads TGTGCCAGCAGCTATTCCAGCGCAGATACGCAGTATTTT. Amino acids: CASSYSSADTQYF.

The chain joins TRBV5-1 to TRBJ1-6; the D gene is possibly TRBD1 (6 bases). Germline CDR1 SGHRS, CDR2 YFSETQ. The CDR3 is 15 amino acids. Deletions cut 4 bases from V and 7 bases from J, with 15 bases between. CDR3 bases: TGCGCCAGCAGCCGCGACGGACAGTGGAATTCACCCCTCCACTTT. Its translation is CASSRDGQWNSPLHF.

This chain joins TRBV10-3 and TRBJ1-2; D unclear. This CDR3 has 13 amino acids. Germline V lookup: CDR1 ENHRY, CDR2 SYGVKD. Deletions cut 2 bases from V and 0 bases from J, with 4 bases between. The DNA of the CDR3 is TGTGCCATCAGTGAGGGGGCTAACTATGGCTACACCTTC. It specifies CAISEGANYGYTF.

This clonotype was picked up a small number of times. The chain couples TRBV6-5 to TRBJ2-6; D might be TRBD1 (5 bases). The CDR3 is 19 amino acids. The germline V gene has CDR1 MNHEY and CDR2 SVGAGI. V lost 6 bases and J 0 bases, leaving 21 bases between the germline ends. The CDR3 is CASRTWTRPDPSGANVLTF. As DNA, the CDR3 is TGTGCCAGCAGAACCTGGACAAGGCCTGATCCCTCTGGGGCCAACGTCCTGACTTTC.

This clonotype came up a few times. This chain connects TRBV20-1 to TRBJ1-1; no clear D. The V end was cut by 3 bases, the J end by 7 bases, with 15 bases between. The length of the CDR3 is 13 residues. Germline CDR1 reads DFQATT; CDR2 reads SNEGSKA (reference sequence). The CDR3 nucleotides are TGCAGTGCTAGGAAGCAGGAGGTCGGTGAAGCTTTCTTT. It yields the protein CSARKQEVGEAFF.

At least ten counts were recorded for this clonotype. V and J are TRBV7-3 and TRBJ2-7; either TRBD1 or TRBD2 may supply D (6 bases each). This CDR3 spans 15 amino acids. Germline V CDR1 and CDR2: SGHTA, FQGTGA. V was pared by 1 base and J by 2 bases, with 12 bases between. CDR3 coding DNA: TGTGCCAGCAGCTTAAGGAGGGGGGCCCCCTACGAGCAGTACTTC. Translating it yields CASSLRRGAPYEQYF.

Only a few counts were recorded for this clonotype. The chain recombines TRBV7-2 with TRBJ2-7, with 7 bases lining up with TRBD1. The CDR3 loop spans 14 amino acids. CDR1 and CDR2 (germline): SGHTA, FQGNSA. V lost 0 bases and J lost 3; bases outside the gene matches: 2. The CDR3 region is CASSLAAGGYEQYF. The CDR3 nucleotides read TGTGCCAGCAGCTTAGCGGCAGGGGGCTACGAGCAGTACTTC. Variable domain in full (rest from reference TRBV7-2 and TRBJ2-7): GAGVSQSPSNKVTEKGKDVELRCDPISGHTALYWYRQSLGQGLEFLIYFQGNSAPDKSGLPSDRFSAERTGGSVSTLTIQRTQQEDSAVYLCASSLAAGGYEQYFGPGTRLTVT.

This clonotype was seen a handful of times. The V and J genes are TRBV3-1 and TRBJ2-7, with 10 bases identical to TRBD1. Germline lookup yields CDR1 LGHDT and CDR2 YNNKEL (reference sequence). This CDR3 region has 15 residues. J lost 5 bases, V lost 2 bases, and 6 bases had no gene match. This CDR3 reads CASSQPTGGRNEQYF. The CDR3 DNA reads TGTGCCAGCAGCCAACCGACAGGGGGCCGGAACGAGCAGTACTTC.

This clonotype has at least ten counts. The chain recombines TRBV7-9 with TRBJ2-1; D possibly corresponds to TRBD2 (6 bases). Per the germline V gene, CDR1 is SEHNR and CDR2 is FQNEAQ (reference sequence). The germline V and J ends were trimmed by 0 bases and 3 bases, with 12 bases remaining between them. CDR3 length equals 16 residues. The CDR3 here is CASSLAGGRNYNEQFF. CDR3 bases: TGTGCCAGCAGCTTAGCGGGAGGTCGGAACTACAATGAGCAGTTCTTC.

Only a few counts were recorded for this clonotype. The V gene is TRBV28, the J gene TRBJ2-1; maybe TRBD2 (6 bases). Germline CDR1 is MDHEN and CDR2 is SYDVKM. The V gene lost 7 bases and the J gene lost 13 bases, with 14 bases spanning the gap. This CDR3 contains 11 residues. CDR3 coding DNA: TGTGCCAGCACTTGGGAGGCCTCCCAGTTCTTC. Amino acid sequence: CASTWEASQFF.

This clonotype was seen many times. The chain combines TRBV29-1 with TRBJ2-3, with D unresolved. Germline V CDR1 and CDR2: SQVTM, ANQGSEA. Trimming removed 3 bases at V and 2 bases at J, with 9 bases between. The CDR3 covers 13 residues. CDR3 protein: CSVDYSYTDTQYF. The CDR3 nucleotides are TGCAGCGTTGACTACAGCTACACAGATACGCAGTATTTT.

The rearrangement links TRBV10-3 to TRBJ1-1, with TRBD1 matching over 8 bases. CDR1 and CDR2 (germline): ENHRY, SYGVKD. CDR3 length: 13 residues. V was clipped by 7 bases and J by 1 base; unmatched bases: 2. CDR3 nucleotide sequence: TGTGCCATCACCGGACAGGGGAACACTGAAGCTTTCTTT. Translation: CAITGQGNTEAFF.

This clonotype was counted many times. The chain employs TRBV20-1 and TRBJ2-1; 10 bases match TRBD2. V was clipped by 7 bases and J by 2 bases; unmatched bases: 11. Looked up from germline, CDR1 is DFQATT and CDR2 is SNEGSKA (reference sequence). This CDR3 spans 16 amino acids. CDR3 loop: CSVPNIAGGAYNEQFF. CDR3 in DNA: TGCAGTGTGCCAAATATAGCGGGGGGCGCCTACAATGAGCAGTTCTTC.

In its sample, this clonotype was seen many times. The V and J genes are TRBV4-3 and TRBJ2-1; 10 bases are shared with TRBD2. The germline V gene has CDR1 LGHNA and CDR2 YSLEER. The CDR3 covers 16 residues. The V gene end was trimmed by 0 bases and the J gene end by 4 bases; junction bases not matched to a gene: 3. In nucleotides, the CDR3 is TGCGCCAGCAGCCAAGAGGTAGCGGGGGGTTACAATGAGCAGTTCTTC. It yields the protein CASSQEVAGGYNEQFF.

This clonotype was recorded many times. The chain has TRBV5-1 and TRBJ2-5; 7 bases match TRBD1. V trimming: 4 bases; J trimming: 5 bases; junction bases outside the gene matches: 14. Per germline, CDR1 SGHRS and CDR2 YFSETQ. This CDR3 is built from 16 residues. CDR3 sequence (DNA): TGCGCCAGCAGCCCGATGTTACGACAGGGCGCGGAGACCCAGTACTTC. As protein: CASSPMLRQGAETQYF.

This clonotype was observed many times. The chain carries TRBV6-1 and TRBJ2-2, with D uncertain. With 7 bases removed from V and 2 bases from J, the gap between germline ends came to 11 bases. The germline V gene encodes CDR1 MNHNS and CDR2 SASEGT. The CDR3 sequence is 14 residues long. The DNA of the CDR3 is TGTGCCAGCATCTCAGGCAGCAACACCGGGGAGCTGTTTTTT. This translates into CASISGSNTGELFF.

Concerning this clonotype itself: The junction and the germline gene differ at one end; a read error may be behind it. This rearrangement joins TRBV12-3 or TRBV12-4 to TRBJ2-7; TRBD2 agrees at 9 bases. This CDR3 is 11 amino acids long. DNA for the CDR3: TGTGCCAGCAGTTCCCGGACTAGCGAGAACTTC. Translation: CASSSRTSENF.

The CDR3 region is CATQLAGTSTDTQYF. The CDR3, as DNA: TGTGCCACCCAACTAGCGGGGACTAGCACAGATACGCAGTATTTT. The gene calls are TRBV5-5 and TRBJ2-3, with 10 bases lining up with TRBD2. J gave up 0 bases and V 9 bases, and 7 bases lay outside the gene matches. The CDR3 contains 15 residues. Germline V gives CDR1 SGHKS, CDR2 YYEKEE (reference sequence).

This clonotype has just a few counts. The genes are TRBV7-2 and TRBJ2-3; TRBD2 might be the D (5 bases). The CDR3 is 15 amino acids. Looked up from germline, CDR1 is SGHTA and CDR2 is FQGNSA. V was trimmed by 3 bases and J by 2 bases, leaving 12 bases between them. The CDR3 coding sequence is TGTGCCAGCAGCTTTACTAGTGGGATCACAGATACGCAGTATTTT. Protein sequence: CASSFTSGITDTQYF.

The rearrangement links TRBV24-1 to TRBJ2-2; no firm D call. With 8 bases removed from V and 1 base from J, the gap between germline ends came to 10 bases. This CDR3 contains 14 residues. Germline lookup yields CDR1 KGHDR and CDR2 SFDVKD. As DNA, the CDR3 is TGTGCCACCATGGGTGCAGGGAACACCGGGGAGCTGTTTTTT. Translation gives CATMGAGNTGELFF.

This clonotype appeared many times. The gene calls are TRBV5-1 and TRBJ2-7; 10 bases agree with TRBD1. Germline loops: CDR1 SGHRS, CDR2 YFSETQ. The CDR3 has 15 amino acids. Trimming removed 0 bases from V and 5 bases from J; junction bases left unmatched: 5. CDR3 DNA: TGCGCCAGCAGCTTGGAGGGACAGGGGTTCGACGAGCAGTACGTC. Protein sequence: CASSLEGQGFDEQYV.

In its sample, this clonotype was seen a few times. This sequence joins TRBV20-1 and TRBJ2-5; no firm D call. Deletions cut 0 bases from V and 3 bases from J, with 5 bases between. Per the germline V gene, CDR1 is DFQATT and CDR2 is SNEGSKA (reference sequence). This CDR3 has 12 residues. The CDR3 region has the DNA TGCAGTGCTAGAGAGGTTGAAGAGACCCAGTACTTC. Translated: CSAREVEETQYF.

The rearrangement joins TRBV12-3 or TRBV12-4 to TRBJ1-2; 9 bases map to TRBD1. Trimming cost V 6 bases and J 5 bases; bases outside gene matches: 7. The CDR3 sequence is 14 residues long. CDR3 amino acids: CASRSQGAQYGYTF. CDR3 bases: TGTGCCAGCAGATCACAGGGGGCACAATATGGCTACACCTTC.

This clonotype has a count of ten or more. V usage is TRBV5-1 and J usage is TRBJ2-1; D gene uncertain. This CDR3 contains 15 residues. Trimming cost V 4 bases and J 0 bases, with 11 bases left between them. CDR1 is SGHRS and CDR2 is YFSETQ in the germline V gene. In nucleotides, the CDR3 is TGCGCCAGCAGCCCGATCGATAGCTCCTACAATGAGCAGTTCTTC. It encodes CASSPIDSSYNEQFF.

V gene TRBV20-1 combines with J gene TRBJ2-5; 7 bases fit TRBD1. The CDR3 length is 15 residues. The V gene's germline CDR1 is DFQATT and CDR2 SNEGSKA (reference sequence). V lost 3 bases and J lost 4; bases outside the gene matches: 11. CDR3 bases: TGCAGTGCTAGTTCCTCGCAGGGGGTTCGAGAGACCCAGTACTTC. This encodes CSASSSQGVRETQYF.

This clonotype was counted a few times. The genes are TRBV5-1 and TRBJ2-2, with D unresolved. The germline V and J ends were trimmed by 0 bases and 7 bases, with 13 bases remaining between them. CDR1 and CDR2 from the germline V gene are SGHRS and YFSETQ. This CDR3 has 15 residues. The CDR3 region has the DNA TGCGCCAGCAGCTTGGCGGGTAGCAGAGTCGGGGAGCTGTTTTTT. Amino acid sequence: CASSLAGSRVGELFF.

This clonotype came up a few times. The rearrangement links TRBV7-2 to TRBJ2-1; the match to TRBD2 covers 14 bases. This CDR3 has 14 residues. Germline trimming cut 4 bases from V and 8 bases from J; bases unmatched to any gene: 1. Germline CDR1 reads SGHTA; CDR2 reads FQGNSA. CDR3: CASSSGLAGDEQFF. CDR3 bases: TGTGCCAGCAGCTCGGGACTAGCGGGGGATGAGCAGTTCTTC.